These T cell receptor beta chains were read from a single sample in a study of control samples from healthy donors and cancer patients. Data came from immunoSEQ multiplex PCR; TCRdb stores just in-frame clones and leaves some out. This table has 85,000 to 100,000 clones, roughly 82% appearing once. Source material: blood. The receptors were sampled from a man in his fifties or sixties in good health. The CDR3 runs from the conserved cysteine through the conserved F or W. A D gene is named only where the DNA matches it firmly. The listing skips clone size in some rows; elsewhere it reads once, few, many or a size class.

>-|TRBV24-1|TRBJ2-4|-
TGTGCCACCAGTGATAAGGGGGCCAAAAACATTCAGTACTTC
CATSDKGAKNIQYF
>-|TRBV6-6|TRBJ2-2|-
TGTGCCAGCAGTCTATTAGGCAGTAGCACCGGGGAGCTGTTTTTT
CASSLLGSSTGELFF
>TRBD2|TRBV2|TRBJ2-3|-
TGTGCCAGCAGGCGTCTAGCGGGGGGAGGTGATACGCAGTATTTT
CASRRLAGGGDTQYF
>-|TRBV28|TRBJ2-4|once
TGTGCCAGCAGTACAGGGTTGCTAGCCAAAAACATTCAGTGCTTC
CASSTGLLAKNIQCF
>TRBD2|TRBV28|TRBJ2-3|-
TGTGCCAGCAGCTGGGGGGGGGCAGATACGCAGTATTTT
CASSWGGADTQYF
>-|TRBV7-6|TRBJ2-7|-
TGTGCCAGCAGCGTTGACCCAGGATACGAGCAGTACTTC
CASSVDPGYEQYF
>TRBD2|TRBV7-2|TRBJ2-1|-
TGTGCCAGCAGCTTAGATCCTAGCGGGTACAATGAGCAGTTCTTC
CASSLDPSGYNEQFF
>-|TRBV28|TRBJ2-6|-
TGTGCCAGCAGGGGGGCGGGACAGCTTTCCTCTGGGGCCAACGTCCTGACTTTC
CASRGAGQLSSGANVLTF
>TRBD2|TRBV12-5|TRBJ2-3|-
TGTGCTAGTGGTGGTCTATTTCGCGGGGGAAGCACAGATACGCAGTATTTT
CASGGLFRGGSTDTQYF
>-|TRBV11-2|TRBJ2-2|-
TGTGCCAGCAGTAGCCGGGCCGAGACGTCCGCCGGGGAGCTGTTTTTT
CASSSRAETSAGELFF
>TRBD2|TRBV27|TRBJ2-1|-
TGTGCCAGCAGCCAAGTGGGGCTAGCGGGAGTCAATGAGCAGTTCTTC
CASSQVGLAGVNEQFF
>TRBD1|TRBV27|TRBJ2-7|-
TGTGCCAGCGGAACAGGGGGGTCCTACGAGCAGTACTTC
CASGTGGSYEQYF
>-|TRBV10-3|TRBJ1-2|-
TGTGCCATCAGTGAGAACAGGGTCTATGGCTACACCTTC
CAISENRVYGYTF
>-|TRBV6-5|TRBJ1-1|-
TGTGCCAGCAGTCTCATCAGGGAGACTGAAGCTTTCTTT
CASSLIRETEAFF
>TRBD2|TRBV6-6|TRBJ2-7|-
TGTGCCAGCAGTTACGATCTAGCGGGGGGGCAAGAGCAGTACTTC
CASSYDLAGGQEQYF
>-|TRBV6-1|TRBJ1-5|-
TGTGCCAGCAGTGAAACGGCCAGTGGGCAGCCCCAGCATTTT
CASSETASGQPQHF
>TRBD2|TRBV19|TRBJ2-3|-
TGTGCCAGTAGTATATCCGCCAGCGGGGGCACAGATACGCAGTATTTT
CASSISASGGTDTQYF
>-|TRBV19|TRBJ1-4|-
TGTGCCAGTAGTATCGTCGGGACCGGTAATGAAAAACTGTTTTTT
CASSIVGTGNEKLFF
>-|TRBV27|TRBJ1-5|few
TGTGCCAGCAGTTTTCTGGGGAACAGGGACGTGAGTCAGCCCCAGCATTTT
CASSFLGNRDVSQPQHF
>-|TRBV6-5|TRBJ1-1|-
TGTGCCAGCACCTTTAATGAAGCTTTCTTT
CASTFNEAFF
>-|TRBV19|TRBJ2-1|once
TGTGCCAGTAGTTTTGCCGGAACTAGCTCCTACAATGAGCAGTTCTTC
CASSFAGTSSYNEQFF
>TRBD1|TRBV5-4|TRBJ1-4|once
TGTGCCAGCAGCGGATCGACAGGGCGGCGGGAAAAACTGTTTTTT
CASSGSTGRREKLFF
>-|TRBV4-2|TRBJ2-5|-
TGTGCCAGCAGCCCGTCACAGGGCCAAGAGACCCAGTACTTC
CASSPSQGQETQYF
>TRBD1|TRBV4-1|TRBJ1-1|-
TGCGCCAGCAGCCCCGGACAGGGAACGCGAGAATTGAACACTGAAGCTTTCTTT
CASSPGQGTRELNTEAFF
>-|TRBV11-2|TRBJ2-3|-
TGTGCCAGCAGCCGTAAAAACACAGATACGCAGTATTTT
CASSRKNTDTQYF
>-|TRBV6-5|TRBJ1-4|-
TGTGCCAGCAGCCCGGGGGGCAATAATGAAAAACTGTTTTTT
CASSPGGNNEKLFF
>-|TRBV13|TRBJ1-2|once
TGTGCCAGCAGCCAATTCCCGACAGATTTGGACTATGGCTACACCTTC
CASSQFPTDLDYGYTF
>TRBD1|TRBV10-1|TRBJ2-1|-
TGCGCCAGCAGTGAGAAAAGACAGGGCTACAATGAGCAGTTCTTC
CASSEKRQGYNEQFF
>TRBD1|TRBV29-1|TRBJ1-5|once
TGCAGCGTCGTGGAGGGGGCGGGCAATCAGCCCCAGCATTTT
CSVVEGAGNQPQHF
>TRBD2|TRBV6-4|TRBJ2-1|once
TGTGCCAGCAGTGGAGAGGCGGGAGATATAAATGAGCAGTTCTTC
CASSGEAGDINEQFF
>-|TRBV5-1|TRBJ2-2|-
TGCGCCAGCAGCTTGCCAGCTAGCACCGGGGAGCTGTTTTTT
CASSLPASTGELFF